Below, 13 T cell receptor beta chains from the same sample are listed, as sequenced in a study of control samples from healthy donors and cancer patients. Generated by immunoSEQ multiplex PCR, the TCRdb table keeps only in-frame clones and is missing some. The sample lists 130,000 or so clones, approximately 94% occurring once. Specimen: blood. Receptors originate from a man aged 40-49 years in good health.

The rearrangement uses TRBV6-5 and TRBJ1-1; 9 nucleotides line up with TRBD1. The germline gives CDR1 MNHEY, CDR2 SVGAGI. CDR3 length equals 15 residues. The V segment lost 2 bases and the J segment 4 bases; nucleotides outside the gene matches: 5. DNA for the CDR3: TGTGCCAGCAGTTACACGGGACAGGGATCCACTGAAGCTTTCTTT. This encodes CASSYTGQGSTEAFF.

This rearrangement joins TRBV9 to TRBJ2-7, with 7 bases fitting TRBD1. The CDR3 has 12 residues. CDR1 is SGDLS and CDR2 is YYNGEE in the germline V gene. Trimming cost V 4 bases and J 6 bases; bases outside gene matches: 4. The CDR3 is CASSSNRGEQYF. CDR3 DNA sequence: TGTGCCAGCAGCTCCAACAGGGGCGAGCAGTACTTC. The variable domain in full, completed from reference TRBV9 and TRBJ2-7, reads DSGVTQTPKHLITATGQRVTLRCSPRSGDLSVYWYQQSLDQGLQFLIQYYNGEERAKGNILERFSAQQFPDLHSELNLSSLELGDSALYFCASSSNRGEQYFGPGTRLTVT.

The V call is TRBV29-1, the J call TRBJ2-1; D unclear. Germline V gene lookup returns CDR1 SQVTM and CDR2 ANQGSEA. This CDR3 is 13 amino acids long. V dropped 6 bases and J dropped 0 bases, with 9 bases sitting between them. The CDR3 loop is CSVRLSSYNEQFF. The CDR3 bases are TGCAGCGTCCGACTCAGCTCCTACAATGAGCAGTTCTTC.

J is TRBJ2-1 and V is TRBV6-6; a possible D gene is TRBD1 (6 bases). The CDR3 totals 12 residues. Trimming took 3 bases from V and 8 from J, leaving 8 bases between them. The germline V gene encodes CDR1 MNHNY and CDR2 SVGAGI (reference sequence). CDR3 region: CASSYTGHEQFF. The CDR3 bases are TGTGCCAGCAGTTATACAGGGCATGAGCAGTTCTTC.

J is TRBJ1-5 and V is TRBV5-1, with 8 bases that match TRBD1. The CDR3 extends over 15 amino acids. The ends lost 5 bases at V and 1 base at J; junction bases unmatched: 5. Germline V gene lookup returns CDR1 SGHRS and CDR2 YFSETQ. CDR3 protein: CASRQTGDSNQPQHF. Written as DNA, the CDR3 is TGCGCCAGCAGACAGACAGGGGACAGCAATCAGCCCCAGCATTTT.

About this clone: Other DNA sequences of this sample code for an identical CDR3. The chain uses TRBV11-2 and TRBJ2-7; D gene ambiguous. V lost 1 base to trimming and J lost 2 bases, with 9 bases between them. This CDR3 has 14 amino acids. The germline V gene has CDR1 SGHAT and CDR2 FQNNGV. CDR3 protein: CASSLVDGTYEQYF. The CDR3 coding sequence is TGTGCCAGCAGCTTAGTGGACGGAACCTACGAGCAGTACTTC.

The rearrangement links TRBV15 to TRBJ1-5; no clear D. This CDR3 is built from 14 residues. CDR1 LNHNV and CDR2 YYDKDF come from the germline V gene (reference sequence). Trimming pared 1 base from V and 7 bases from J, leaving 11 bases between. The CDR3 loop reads CATSRVPGGQPQHF. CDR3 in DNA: TGTGCCACCAGCAGAGTTCCGGGTGGCCAGCCCCAGCATTTT.

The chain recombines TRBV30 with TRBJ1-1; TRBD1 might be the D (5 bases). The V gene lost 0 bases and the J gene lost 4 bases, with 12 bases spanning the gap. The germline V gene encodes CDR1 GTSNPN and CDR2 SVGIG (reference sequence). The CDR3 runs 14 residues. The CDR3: CAWSVRGGSTEAFF. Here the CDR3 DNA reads TGTGCCTGGAGTGTACGGGGGGGAAGCACTGAAGCTTTCTTT.

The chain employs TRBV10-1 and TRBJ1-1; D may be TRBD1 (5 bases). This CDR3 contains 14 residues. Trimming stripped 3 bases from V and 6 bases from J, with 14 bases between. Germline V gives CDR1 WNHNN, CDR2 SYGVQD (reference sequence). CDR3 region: CASSDGTPAAEAFF. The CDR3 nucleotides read TGCGCCAGCAGTGACGGGACTCCAGCCGCTGAAGCTTTCTTT.

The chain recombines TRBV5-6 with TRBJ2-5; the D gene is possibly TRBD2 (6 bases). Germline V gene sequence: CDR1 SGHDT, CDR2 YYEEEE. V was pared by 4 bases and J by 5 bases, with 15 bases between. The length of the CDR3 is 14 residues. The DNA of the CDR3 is TGTGCCAGCAGCCGGACGGTAGCGGCGGAGACCCAGTACTTC. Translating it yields CASSRTVAAETQYF.

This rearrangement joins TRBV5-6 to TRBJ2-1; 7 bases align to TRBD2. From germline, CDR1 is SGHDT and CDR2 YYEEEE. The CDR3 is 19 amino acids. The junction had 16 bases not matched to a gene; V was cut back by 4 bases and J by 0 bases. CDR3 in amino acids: CASSTRGGALTISYNEQFF. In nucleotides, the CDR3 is TGTGCCAGCAGCACCCGGGGAGGGGCCCTTACCATCTCCTACAATGAGCAGTTCTTC.

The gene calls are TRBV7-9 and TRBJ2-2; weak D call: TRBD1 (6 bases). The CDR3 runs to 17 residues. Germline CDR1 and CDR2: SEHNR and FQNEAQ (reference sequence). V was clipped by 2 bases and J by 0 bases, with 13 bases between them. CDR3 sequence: CASSLPRQAPNTGELFF. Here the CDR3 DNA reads TGTGCCAGCAGCTTACCACGACAGGCTCCGAACACCGGGGAGCTGTTTTTT.

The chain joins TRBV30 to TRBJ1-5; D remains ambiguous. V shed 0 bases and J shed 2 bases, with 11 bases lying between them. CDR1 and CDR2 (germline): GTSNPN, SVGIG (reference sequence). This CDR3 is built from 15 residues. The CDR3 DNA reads TGTGCCTGGAGTGTAGCGGGGTGGGGCAATCAGCCCCAGCATTTT. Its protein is CAWSVAGWGNQPQHF.